This T cell receptor beta chain was documented in a study of OX40 agonist ivuxolimab in advanced cancers. This CDR3 contains 17 residues. V gave up 4 bases and J gave up 0 bases; unmatched junction bases: 10. CDR1 SGDLS and CDR2 YYNGEE come from the germline V gene. Sequencing used immunoSEQ multiplex PCR; TCRdb keeps in-frame clones, though not all of them. The sample holds under 65,000 clones, about 89% seen once. The material sequenced was CD4+ or CD8+ T cells sorted from blood, taken in a trial of the OX40 agonist ivuxolimab. The clonotype comes from an adult with an advanced solid tumor such as melanoma, head and neck, liver or kidney cancer. The chain links TRBV9 to TRBJ1-3, with 7 bases matching TRBD1. This chain's CDR3 is CASSRSHDRASGNTIYF. Written as DNA, the CDR3 is TGTGCCAGCAGCAGATCTCACGACAGGGCCTCTGGAAACACCATATATTTT.